This T cell receptor beta chain was recorded in a study of T cell repertoires in cytomegalovirus infection. Across the whole study: Used in the study were CMV epitopes, some recently identified and HLA-C-restricted, others well-studied and HLA-B-restricted. The public TCR beta signatures pointed to both CMV infection and matching HLA type. The study, taken as a whole, reports: The ex vivo response showed dominance by HLA-C-restricted CMV-specific TCR beta clonotypes.

TCRdb re-called the reads through MiXCR, storing one row per CDR3 protein. The sample includes 300,000 to 400,000 distinct CDR3 sequences, about 27% seen only once; the top ten take around 20%. Notes on this clonotype: Its target is not known.

CDR1 SGHTA and CDR2 FQGNSA come from the germline V gene. J gave up 5 bases and V 6 bases, and 16 bases lay outside the gene matches. The CDR3 loop spans 17 amino acids. The TCR sequence derives from a human donor in good health (CMV status not recorded). Some clones in this sample may be carry-over from other donors' samples. The starting material was cultured PBMCs, obtained from culture after CMV antigen stimulation. The V gene is TRBV7-2, the J gene TRBJ1-5; TRBD1 matches 7 bases. The CDR3 DNA is TGTGCCAGCAGAGGGGGCGGGGGATTCCCCTCTGATCAGCCCCAGCATTTT. This codes for CASRGGGGFPSDQPQHF.